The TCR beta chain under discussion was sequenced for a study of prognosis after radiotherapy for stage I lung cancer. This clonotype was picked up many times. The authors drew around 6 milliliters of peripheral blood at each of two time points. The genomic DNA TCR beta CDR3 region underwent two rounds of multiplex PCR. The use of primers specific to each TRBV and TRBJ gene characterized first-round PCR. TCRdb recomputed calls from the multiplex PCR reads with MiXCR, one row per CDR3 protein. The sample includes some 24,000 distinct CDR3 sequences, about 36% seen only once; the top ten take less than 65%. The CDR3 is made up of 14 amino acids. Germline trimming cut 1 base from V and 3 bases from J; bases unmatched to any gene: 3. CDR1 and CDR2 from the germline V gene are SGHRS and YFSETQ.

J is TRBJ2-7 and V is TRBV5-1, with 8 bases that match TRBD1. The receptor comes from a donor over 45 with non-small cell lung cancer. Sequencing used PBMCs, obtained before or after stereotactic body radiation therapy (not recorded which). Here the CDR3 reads CASSLMTGDYEQYF. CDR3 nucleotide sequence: TGCGCCAGCAGCTTGATGACAGGGGACTACGAGCAGTACTTC.